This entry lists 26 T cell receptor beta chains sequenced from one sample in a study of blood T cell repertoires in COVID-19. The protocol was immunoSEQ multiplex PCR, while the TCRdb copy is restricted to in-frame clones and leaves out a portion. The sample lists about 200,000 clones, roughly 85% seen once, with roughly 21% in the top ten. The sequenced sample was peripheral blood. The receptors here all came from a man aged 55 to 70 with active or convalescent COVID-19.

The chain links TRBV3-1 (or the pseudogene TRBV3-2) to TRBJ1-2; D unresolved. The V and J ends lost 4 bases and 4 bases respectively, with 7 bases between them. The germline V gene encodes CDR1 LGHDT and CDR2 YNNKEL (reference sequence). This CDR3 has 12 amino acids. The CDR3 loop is CASSLSLYGYTF. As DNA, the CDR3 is TGTGCCAGCAGCCTATCTCTCTATGGCTACACCTTC.

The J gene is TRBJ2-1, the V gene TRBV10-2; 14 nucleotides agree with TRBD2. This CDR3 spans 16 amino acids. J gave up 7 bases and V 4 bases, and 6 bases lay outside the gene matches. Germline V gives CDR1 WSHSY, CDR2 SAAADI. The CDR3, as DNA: TGCGCCAGCAGTGCGCTGACTAGCGGGGGGGCGAATGAGCAGTTCTTC. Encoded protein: CASSALTSGGANEQFF.

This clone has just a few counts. As DNA, the CDR3 is TGTGCCAGCAGCCCCGTGGGACAGGAGATAGAAACTGAAGCTTTCTTT. Protein: CASSPVGQEIETEAFF. The V gene is TRBV13, the J gene TRBJ1-1, with 8 bases that match TRBD1. The CDR3 loop spans 16 amino acids. Germline loops: CDR1 PRHDT, CDR2 FYEKMQ (reference sequence). With V trimmed by 5 bases and J by 5 bases, 13 bases remained unmatched.

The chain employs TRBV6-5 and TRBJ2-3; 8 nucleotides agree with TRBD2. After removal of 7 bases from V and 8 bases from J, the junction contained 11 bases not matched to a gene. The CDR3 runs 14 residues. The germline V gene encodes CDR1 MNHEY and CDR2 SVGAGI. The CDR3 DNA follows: TGTGCCAGCAACTCGGGGGGGCAGGTGGGTACGCAGTATTTT. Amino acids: CASNSGGQVGTQYF.

In DNA, the CDR3 is TGTGCCAGCAGCTACCCCACGGGGTCCACTGAAGCTTTCTTT. This sequence encodes CASSYPTGSTEAFF. The V gene is TRBV14, the J gene TRBJ1-1; D is uncertain. Trimming pared 5 bases from V and 4 bases from J, leaving 14 bases between. Germline V CDR1 and CDR2: SGHDN, FVKESK. There are 14 residues in the CDR3.

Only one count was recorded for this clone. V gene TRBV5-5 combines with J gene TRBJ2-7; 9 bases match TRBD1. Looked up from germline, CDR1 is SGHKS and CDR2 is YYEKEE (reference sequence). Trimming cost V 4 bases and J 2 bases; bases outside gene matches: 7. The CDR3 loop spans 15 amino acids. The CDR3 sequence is CASSEGQGATYEQYF. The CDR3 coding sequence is TGTGCCAGCAGCGAGGGACAGGGAGCTACCTACGAGCAGTACTTC. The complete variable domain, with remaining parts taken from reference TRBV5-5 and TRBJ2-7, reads DAGVTQSPTHLIKTRGQQVTLRCSPISGHKSVSWYQQVLGQGPQFIFQYYEKEERGRGNFPDRFSARQFPNYSSELNVNALLLGDSALYLCASSEGQGATYEQYFGPGTRLTVT.

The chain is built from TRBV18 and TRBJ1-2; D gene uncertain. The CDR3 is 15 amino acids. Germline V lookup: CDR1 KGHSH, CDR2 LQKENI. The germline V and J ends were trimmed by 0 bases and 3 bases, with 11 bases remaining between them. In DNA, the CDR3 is TGTGCCAGCTCACCACCAGCGAACCTCGACTATGGCTACACCTTC. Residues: CASSPPANLDYGYTF.

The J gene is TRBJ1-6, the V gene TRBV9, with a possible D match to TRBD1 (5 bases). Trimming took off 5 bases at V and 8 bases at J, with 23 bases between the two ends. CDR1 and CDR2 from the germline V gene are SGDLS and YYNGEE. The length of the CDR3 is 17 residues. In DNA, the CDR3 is TGTGCCAGCAGTATATCGGGGGAGGTAGGTCGGCATTCACCCCTCCACTTT. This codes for CASSISGEVGRHSPLHF.

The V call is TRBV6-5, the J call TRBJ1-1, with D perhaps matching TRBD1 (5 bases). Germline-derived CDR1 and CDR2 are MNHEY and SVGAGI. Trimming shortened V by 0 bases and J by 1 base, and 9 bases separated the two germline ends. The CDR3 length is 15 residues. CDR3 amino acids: CASSYSNRPNTEAFF. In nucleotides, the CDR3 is TGTGCCAGCAGTTACTCAAACAGGCCGAACACTGAAGCTTTCTTT.

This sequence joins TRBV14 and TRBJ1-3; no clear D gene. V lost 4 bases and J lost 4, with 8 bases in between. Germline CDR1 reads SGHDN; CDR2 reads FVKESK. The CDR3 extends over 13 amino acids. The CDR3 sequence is CASSPRVGNTIYF. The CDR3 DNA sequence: TGTGCCAGCAGCCCTCGGGTCGGAAACACCATATATTTT. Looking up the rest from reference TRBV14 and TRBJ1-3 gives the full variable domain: EAGVTQFPSHSVIEKGQTVTLRCDPISGHDNLYWYRRVMGKEIKFLLHFVKESKQDESGMPNNRFLAERTGGTYSTLKVQPAELEDSGVYFCASSPRVGNTIYFGEGSWLTVV.

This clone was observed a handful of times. CDR3 in DNA: TGTGCCAGCAGTGATCCGGGACAGGGGGCGAGTCAGCCCCAGCATTTT. Encoded protein: CASSDPGQGASQPQHF. The rearrangement uses TRBV6-1 and TRBJ1-5; 12 nucleotides match TRBD1. V lost 3 bases and J lost 6; bases outside the gene matches: 6. The CDR3 has 16 residues. Germline loops: CDR1 MNHNS, CDR2 SASEGT.

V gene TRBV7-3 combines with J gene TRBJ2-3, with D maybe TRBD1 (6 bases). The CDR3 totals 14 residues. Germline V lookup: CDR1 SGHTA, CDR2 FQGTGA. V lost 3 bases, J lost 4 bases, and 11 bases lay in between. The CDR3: CASSFGQTSDTQYF. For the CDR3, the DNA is TGTGCCAGCAGCTTCGGACAGACCTCAGATACGCAGTATTTT. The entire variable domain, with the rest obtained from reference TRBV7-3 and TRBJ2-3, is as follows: GAGVSQTPSNKVTEKGKYVELRCDPISGHTALYWYRQSLGQGPEFLIYFQGTGAADDSGLPNDRFFAVRPEGSVSTLKIQRTERGDSAVYLCASSFGQTSDTQYFGPGTRLTVL.

The CDR3 sequence is CASGPTGFSEKLFF. In nucleotides, the CDR3 is TGTGCTAGTGGTCCGACAGGATTTAGTGAAAAACTGTTTTTT. The gene calls are TRBV12-5 and TRBJ1-4; maybe TRBD1 (6 bases). The germline CDR1 and CDR2 sequences are LGHNT and FRNRAP. The V and J ends lost 5 bases and 7 bases respectively, with 14 bases between them. This CDR3 comprises 14 residues.

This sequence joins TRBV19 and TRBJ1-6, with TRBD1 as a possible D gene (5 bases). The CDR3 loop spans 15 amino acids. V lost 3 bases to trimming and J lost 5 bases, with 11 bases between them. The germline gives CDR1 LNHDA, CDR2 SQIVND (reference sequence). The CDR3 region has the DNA TGTGCCAGTAGTATTCGGGGGGAGGATAATTCACCCCTCCACTTT. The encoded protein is CASSIRGEDNSPLHF.

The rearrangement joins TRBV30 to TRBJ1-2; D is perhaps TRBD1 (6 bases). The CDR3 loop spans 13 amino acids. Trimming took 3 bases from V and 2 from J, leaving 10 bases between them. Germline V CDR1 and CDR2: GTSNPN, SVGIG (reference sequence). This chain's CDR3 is CAWSPGANYGYTF. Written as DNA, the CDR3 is TGTGCCTGGAGCCCAGGGGCGAACTATGGCTACACCTTC.

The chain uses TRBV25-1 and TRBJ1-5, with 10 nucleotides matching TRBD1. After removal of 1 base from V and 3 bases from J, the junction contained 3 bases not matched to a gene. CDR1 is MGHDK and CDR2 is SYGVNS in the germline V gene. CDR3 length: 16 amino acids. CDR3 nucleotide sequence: TGTGCCAGCAGTGAATCAGACAGGGGGCCCAATCAGCCCCAGCATTTT. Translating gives CASSESDRGPNQPQHF.

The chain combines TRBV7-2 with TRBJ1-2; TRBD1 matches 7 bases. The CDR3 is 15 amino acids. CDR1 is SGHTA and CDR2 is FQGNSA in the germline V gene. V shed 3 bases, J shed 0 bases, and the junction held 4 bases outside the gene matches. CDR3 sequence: CASSFTGDPNYGYTF. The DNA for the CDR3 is TGTGCCAGCAGCTTTACAGGGGACCCTAACTATGGCTACACCTTC.

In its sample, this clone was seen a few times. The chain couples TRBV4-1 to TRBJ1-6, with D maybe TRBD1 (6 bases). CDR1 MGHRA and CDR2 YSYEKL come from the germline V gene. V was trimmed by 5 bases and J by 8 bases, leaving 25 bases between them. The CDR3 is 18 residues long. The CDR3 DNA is TGCGCCAGCAGCTCATTCCCGCGACGGGGGGCGCGGGATTCACCCCTCCACTTT. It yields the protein CASSSFPRRGARDSPLHF.

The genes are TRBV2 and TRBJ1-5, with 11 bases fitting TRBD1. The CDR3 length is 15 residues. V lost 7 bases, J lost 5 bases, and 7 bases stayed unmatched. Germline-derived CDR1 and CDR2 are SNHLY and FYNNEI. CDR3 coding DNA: TGTGCCAGCACTGGGACAGGGGGGGAGGATCAGCCCCAGCATTTT. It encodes CASTGTGGEDQPQHF.

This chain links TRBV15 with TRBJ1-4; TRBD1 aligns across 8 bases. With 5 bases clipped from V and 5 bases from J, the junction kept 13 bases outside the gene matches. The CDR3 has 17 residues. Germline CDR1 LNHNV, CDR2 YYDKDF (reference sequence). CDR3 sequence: CATSGTIAGGGNEKLFF. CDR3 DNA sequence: TGTGCCACCAGCGGAACAATTGCAGGGGGCGGGAATGAAAAACTGTTTTTT.

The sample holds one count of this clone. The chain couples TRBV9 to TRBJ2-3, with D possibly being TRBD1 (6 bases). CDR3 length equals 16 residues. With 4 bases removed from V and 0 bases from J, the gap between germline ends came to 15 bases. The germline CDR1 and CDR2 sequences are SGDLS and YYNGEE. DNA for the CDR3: TGTGCCAGCAGCAAGCAAGGGCAGGGGAGCACAGATACGCAGTATTTT. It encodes CASSKQGQGSTDTQYF. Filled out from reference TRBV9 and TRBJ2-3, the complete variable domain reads DSGVTQTPKHLITATGQRVTLRCSPRSGDLSVYWYQQSLDQGLQFLIQYYNGEERAKGNILERFSAQQFPDLHSELNLSSLELGDSALYFCASSKQGQGSTDTQYFGPGTRLTVL.

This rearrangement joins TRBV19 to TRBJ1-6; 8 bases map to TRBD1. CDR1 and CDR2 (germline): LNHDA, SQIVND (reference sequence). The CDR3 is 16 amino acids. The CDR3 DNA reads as TGTGCGACGAGGGACAGGAGCAACTCCTATAATTCACCCCTCCACTTT. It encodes CATRDRSNSYNSPLHF.

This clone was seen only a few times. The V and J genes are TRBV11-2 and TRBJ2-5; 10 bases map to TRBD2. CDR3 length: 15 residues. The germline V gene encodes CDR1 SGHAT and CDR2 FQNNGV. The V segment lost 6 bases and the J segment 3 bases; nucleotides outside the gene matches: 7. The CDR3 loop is CASRKPGLAKETQYF. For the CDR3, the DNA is TGTGCCAGCAGGAAACCGGGACTAGCGAAAGAGACCCAGTACTTC.

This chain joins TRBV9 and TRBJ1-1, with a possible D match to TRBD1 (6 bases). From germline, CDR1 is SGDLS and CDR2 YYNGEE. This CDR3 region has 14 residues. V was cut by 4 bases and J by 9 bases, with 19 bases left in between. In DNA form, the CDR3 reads TGTGCCAGCAGCCCCCGCTACGGGACACCTAAAGCTTTCTTT. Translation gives CASSPRYGTPKAFF.

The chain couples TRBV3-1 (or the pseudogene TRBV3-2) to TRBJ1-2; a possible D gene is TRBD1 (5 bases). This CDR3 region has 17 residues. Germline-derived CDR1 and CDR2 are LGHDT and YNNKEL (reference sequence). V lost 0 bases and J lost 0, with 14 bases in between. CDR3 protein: CASSQDGGGGTNYGYTF. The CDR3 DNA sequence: TGTGCCAGCAGCCAAGATGGCGGGGGGGGGACTAACTATGGCTACACCTTC.

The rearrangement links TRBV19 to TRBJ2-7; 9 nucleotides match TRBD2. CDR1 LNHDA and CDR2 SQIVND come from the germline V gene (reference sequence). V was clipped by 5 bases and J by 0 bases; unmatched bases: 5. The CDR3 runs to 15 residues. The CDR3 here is CASSSLAGSSYEQYF. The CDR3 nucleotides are TGTGCCAGTAGTTCTCTAGCGGGAAGCTCCTACGAGCAGTACTTC.